These 6 T cell receptor beta chains share one sample of origin, sequenced in a study of glioma-infiltrating T cells after dendritic cell vaccination. Sequenced by immunoSEQ multiplex PCR; TCRdb stores in-frame clones only, minus some. This sample has 85,000 to 95,000 clones; 80% to 90% occur once, and the top ten carry about a sixth. The source material was blood, sampled before dendritic cell vaccination. The receptors come from a human donor with glioblastoma.

The V gene is TRBV7-2, the J gene TRBJ2-1; 15 bases are shared with TRBD2. The ends lost 4 bases at V and 4 bases at J; junction bases unmatched: 2. Germline V lookup: CDR1 SGHTA, CDR2 FQGNSA. The CDR3 length is 16 residues. DNA for the CDR3: TGTGCCAGCAGCTCAGGACTAGCGGGGGGGTACAATGAGCAGTTCTTC. Its protein is CASSSGLAGGYNEQFF.

The chain uses TRBV7-9 and TRBJ1-5; D gene unclear. Germline assignment: CDR1 SEHNR and CDR2 FQNEAQ (reference sequence). Trimming took off 5 bases at V and 5 bases at J, with 13 bases between the two ends. This CDR3 has 14 amino acids. The CDR3 region has the DNA TGTGCCAGCAGCCAAGCAGGATTAGATCAGCCCCAGCATTTT. This sequence encodes CASSQAGLDQPQHF.

CDR3 residues: CASKGDLYGYTF. For the CDR3, the DNA is TGCGCCAGCAAGGGGGACCTATATGGCTACACCTTC. V usage is TRBV4-1 and J usage is TRBJ1-2; a possible D gene is TRBD1 (6 bases). Trimming took 7 bases from V and 5 from J, leaving 11 bases between them. Germline-derived CDR1 and CDR2 are MGHRA and YSYEKL. The CDR3 contains 12 residues.

The chain employs TRBV6-1 and TRBJ2-7, with D possibly being TRBD2 (6 bases). CDR3 length: 15 amino acids. CDR1 is MNHNS, CDR2 SASEGT, per germline. V was pared by 4 bases and J by 2 bases, with 15 bases between. For the CDR3, the DNA is TGTGCCAGCAGTGGAGGGACTGATGTCACCTACGAGCAGTACTTC. Protein: CASSGGTDVTYEQYF.

The chain combines TRBV18 with TRBJ2-7; maybe TRBD1 (5 bases). CDR3 size: 14 residues. With 8 bases removed from V and 3 bases from J, the gap between germline ends came to 17 bases. The germline gives CDR1 KGHSH, CDR2 LQKENI. CDR3 sequence reads: CASAQGNGIYEQYF. The CDR3 DNA reads as TGTGCCAGCGCGCAGGGTAATGGGATCTACGAGCAGTACTTC. Complete variable domain (other parts from reference TRBV18 and TRBJ2-7): NAGVMQNPRHLVRRRGQEARLRCSPMKGHSHVYWYRQLPEEGLKFMVYLQKENIIDESGMPKERFSAEFPKEGPSILRIQQVVRGDSAAYFCASAQGNGIYEQYFGPGTRLTVT.

The J gene is TRBJ1-6, the V gene TRBV18; 7 positions agree with TRBD1. This CDR3 is 14 amino acids long. After removal of 4 bases from V and 5 bases from J, the junction contained 2 bases not matched to a gene. In germline, CDR1 is KGHSH, CDR2 LQKENI. CDR3 coding DNA: TGTGCCAGCTCACGGGACAGACATAATTCACCCCTCCACTTT. Amino acids: CASSRDRHNSPLHF.